These 12 T cell receptor beta chains were all obtained from the same sample, sequenced in a study of shared clonotypes between healthy human individuals. Profiled with immunoSEQ multiplex PCR; TCRdb holds only in-frame clones, not every one. The repertoire holds hundreds of thousands of clones, with roughly 78% as singletons. Sequenced input: memory CD4+ T cells sorted from blood. The subset here: CD45RA-negative fraction. Receptors originate from a woman in her 30s in good health.

This rearrangement joins TRBV2 to TRBJ1-4; D is unclear. Germline CDR1 is SNHLY and CDR2 is FYNNEI. This CDR3 region has 15 residues. Trimming pared 7 bases from V and 8 bases from J, leaving 20 bases between. CDR3 in DNA: TGTGCCAGCACCCCAGAGAGTGGGTTGCGAGAAAAACTGTTTTTT. Translation gives CASTPESGLREKLFF.

This clone is a singleton in its sample. This sequence joins TRBV29-1 and TRBJ2-3, with 7 nucleotides matching TRBD1. The CDR3 is 16 amino acids. Germline CDR1 SQVTM, CDR2 ANQGSEA. J lost 2 bases, V lost 1 base, and 9 bases had no gene match. The CDR3 sequence is CSVEGLDRIVTDTQYF. The DNA of the CDR3 is TGCAGCGTTGAAGGCCTGGACAGGATCGTCACAGATACGCAGTATTTT.

This clone was counted at least ten times. The chain is built from TRBV19 and TRBJ2-4, with 10 nucleotides matching TRBD2. V lost 3 bases and J lost 0; bases outside the gene matches: 14. The germline gives CDR1 LNHDA, CDR2 SQIVND (reference sequence). This CDR3 is built from 20 residues. The CDR3 loop reads CASSMDRVAGGPVAKNIQYF. The CDR3 DNA reads TGTGCCAGTAGTATGGATAGGGTAGCGGGAGGCCCCGTAGCCAAAAACATTCAGTACTTC. Filled out from reference TRBV19 and TRBJ2-4, the complete variable domain reads DGGITQSPKYLFRKEGQNVTLSCEQNLNHDAMYWYRQDPGQGLRLIYYSQIVNDFQKGDIAEGYSVSREKKESFPLTVTSAQKNPTAFYLCASSMDRVAGGPVAKNIQYFGAGTRLSVL.

Comments on this clone: A clone one base away is much larger, so this may be a read error. This CDR3 is also generated by other DNA sequences in the sample. The V call is TRBV19, the J call TRBJ2-3; 9 bases line up with TRBD2. Trimming took 8 bases from V and 0 from J; bases not matched to a gene: 3. This CDR3 region has 14 residues. From germline, CDR1 is LNHDA and CDR2 SQIVND (reference sequence). The CDR3 reads CASRTSGSTDTQYF. CDR3 sequence (DNA): TGTGCCAGTCGTACTAGCGGGAGCACAGATACGCAGTATTTT.

The CDR3 here is CASSEVKTATEAFF. In nucleotides, the CDR3 is TGCGCCAGCAGTGAAGTTAAAACGGCCACTGAAGCTTTCTTT. V is TRBV10-1 and J is TRBJ1-1; D is unresolved. Trimming took 3 bases from V and 4 from J, leaving 12 bases between them. The CDR3 contains 14 residues. Germline assignment: CDR1 WNHNN and CDR2 SYGVQD (reference sequence).

This CDR3 is CASSSAISAGFGKLFF. The CDR3 nucleotides are TGTGCCAGCAGCTCAGCTATATCGGCAGGTTTTGGAAAACTGTTTTTT. The chain combines TRBV7-9 with TRBJ1-4; D is unclear. In germline, CDR1 is SEHNR, CDR2 FQNEAQ (reference sequence). Trimming took off 4 bases at V and 10 bases at J, with 22 bases between the two ends. The CDR3 runs to 16 residues.

J is TRBJ2-2 and V is TRBV9; D ambiguous. The CDR3 is 14 residues long. Trimming stripped 4 bases from V and 1 base from J, with 8 bases between. CDR1 is SGDLS and CDR2 is YYNGEE in the germline V gene. The CDR3, as DNA: TGTGCCAGCAGCCTGCTAAGGAACACCGGGGAGCTGTTTTTT. It specifies CASSLLRNTGELFF.

This clone was observed a handful of times. This sample also contains other DNA sequences that code for the same CDR3. The V and J genes are TRBV5-1 and TRBJ2-3; D uncertain. The CDR3 runs to 14 residues. The V end was cut by 0 bases, the J end by 2 bases, with 7 bases between. CDR1 and CDR2 (germline): SGHRS, YFSETQ. The CDR3, as DNA: TGCGCCAGCAGCTTGGGGCAGGACACAGATACGCAGTATTTT. This translates into CASSLGQDTDTQYF.

The chain uses TRBV28 and TRBJ1-1, with D unclear. Germline V CDR1 and CDR2: MDHEN, SYDVKM. This CDR3 is 13 amino acids long. Trimming removed 5 bases at V and 4 bases at J, with 11 bases between. The chain's CDR3 is CASSMVGPTEAFF. CDR3 nucleotides: TGTGCCAGCAGTATGGTAGGACCCACTGAAGCTTTCTTT.

The V gene is TRBV10-3, the J gene TRBJ2-6; D gene ambiguous. The ends were cut back, 0 bases at V and 2 bases at J, with 2 bases in the middle. The germline V gene has CDR1 ENHRY and CDR2 SYGVKD. The CDR3 spans 14 residues. The CDR3 DNA is TGTGCCATCAGTGAGTCTACTGGGGCCAACGTCCTGACTTTC. Translating it yields CAISESTGANVLTF.

The chain recombines TRBV6-6 with TRBJ2-7, with TRBD1 matching 9 bases. The V gene end was trimmed by 7 bases and the J gene end by 4 bases; junction bases not matched to a gene: 5. CDR1 is MNHNY, CDR2 SVGAGI, per germline (reference sequence). This CDR3 is 13 amino acids long. CDR3 loop: CASNIDRGYEQYF. For the CDR3, the DNA is TGTGCCAGCAACATAGACAGGGGGTACGAGCAGTACTTC.

Points on this clone: A read error may account for a junction end that differs from germline. The chain carries TRBV11-2 and TRBJ2-5, with D unclear. The CDR3 contains 13 residues. Germline V CDR1 and CDR2: SGHAT, FQNNGV. The CDR3 protein is CASSLMGAEIQYF. DNA for the CDR3: TGTGCCAGCAGCTTAATGGGTGCGGAGATCCAGTACTTC.